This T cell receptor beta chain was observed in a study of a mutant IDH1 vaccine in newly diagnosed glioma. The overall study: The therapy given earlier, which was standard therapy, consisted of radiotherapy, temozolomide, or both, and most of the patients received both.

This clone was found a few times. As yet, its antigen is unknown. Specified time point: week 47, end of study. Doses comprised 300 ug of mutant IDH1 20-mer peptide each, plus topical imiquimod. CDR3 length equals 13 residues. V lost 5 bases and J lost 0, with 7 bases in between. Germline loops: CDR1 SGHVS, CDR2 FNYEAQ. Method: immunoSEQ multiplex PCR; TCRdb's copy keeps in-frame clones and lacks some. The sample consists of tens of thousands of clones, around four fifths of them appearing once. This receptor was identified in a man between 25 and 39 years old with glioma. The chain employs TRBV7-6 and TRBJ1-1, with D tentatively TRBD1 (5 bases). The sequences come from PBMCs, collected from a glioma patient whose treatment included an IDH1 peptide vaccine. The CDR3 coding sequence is TGTGCCAGCAGCCCACAGGTGAACACTGAAGCTTTCTTT. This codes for CASSPQVNTEAFF.